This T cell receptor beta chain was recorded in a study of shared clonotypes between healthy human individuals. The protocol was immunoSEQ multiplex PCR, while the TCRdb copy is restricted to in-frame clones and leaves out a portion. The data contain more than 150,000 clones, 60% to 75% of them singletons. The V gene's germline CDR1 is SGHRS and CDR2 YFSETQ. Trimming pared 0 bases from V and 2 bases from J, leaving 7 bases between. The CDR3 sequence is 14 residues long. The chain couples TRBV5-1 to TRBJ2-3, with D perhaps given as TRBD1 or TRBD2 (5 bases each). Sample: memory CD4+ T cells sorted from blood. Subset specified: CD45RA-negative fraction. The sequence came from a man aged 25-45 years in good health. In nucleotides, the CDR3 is TGCGCCAGCAGCTTGGCAGGGACCACAGATACGCAGTATTTT. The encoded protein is CASSLAGTTDTQYF.